This TCR beta chain was captured by sequencing in a study of CD8+CD57+ T cells in acquired aplastic anemia. The wider study: DNA per sorted CD4+ or CD8+ sample ranged roughly 0.19 to 30 ug, averaging roughly 3.2 ug. Study observations and caveats: Patients had around 30 CD8+ CDR3 sequences in common with controls (the shared set).

Genomic DNA, the template, was used for profiling of the TCR beta VDJ and CDR3. TCRdb re-analysed the reads in MiXCR, keeping a single row per CDR3 protein. Of about 220,000 distinct CDR3 sequences in the sample, 30% to 35% were seen once. This clonotype has at least ten counts. Its antigen is unidentified. Sequenced input: sorted CD4+, CD8+, or CD8+CD57+ T cells (not recorded which) from PBMCs. The sequence derives from a human donor in good health, serving as a control.

In DNA, the CDR3 is TGTGCCAGCAGCGGAGAAGACAGTGTCACGCAGTATTTT. Translated, it gives CASSGEDSVTQYF. The rearrangement links TRBV7-3 to TRBJ2-3, with D possibly TRBD1 on 5 matching bases. The CDR3 spans 13 residues. Trimming cost V 5 bases and J 9 bases, with 15 bases left between them. Germline V gene data show CDR1 as SGHTA and CDR2 as FQGTGA.